The rows below give T cell receptor beta chains drawn from one sample of a study of tumor and adjacent non-tumor tissue in lung cancer. TCRdb reprocessed the multiplex PCR reads via MiXCR and lists one record per CDR3 protein. In the table there are approximately 62,000 distinct CDR3 sequences, about 61% of which are singletons. The source material was distant non-tumor lung tissue. The receptors come from a man between 65 and 80 years old with non-small cell lung cancer. Both conserved end residues are part of each CDR3. Fields, in order: CDR3 protein, CDR3 DNA, J gene, D gene, V gene, clone size. The D gene is left open where the match is weak. Part of the rows lack a size; the others show once, few, many or a class for expanded clones.

CDR3: CASSSRGSSGANVLIF; DNA: TGTGCCAGCAGCTCCCGGGGTAGCTCTGGGGCCAACGTCCTGATTTTC; J: TRBJ2-6; D: .; V: TRBV11-2; size: .
CDR3: CASSRAGPIYEQYF; DNA: TGTGCCAGCAGCCGTGCGGGACCGATCTACGAGCAGTACTTC; J: TRBJ2-7; D: .; V: TRBV5-6; size: many
CDR3: CASSRDWQSQQYF; DNA: TGTGCCAGCAGCCGGGATTGGCAGTCACAGCAGTACTTC; J: TRBJ2-7; D: .; V: TRBV6-5; size: many
CDR3: CASSQDTGQGRENEKLFF; DNA: TGTGCCAGCAGCCAAGATACGGGACAGGGAAGGGAGAATGAAAAACTGTTTTTT; J: TRBJ1-4; D: TRBD1; V: TRBV4-2; size: many
CDR3: CASSLAGGTWNEQFF; DNA: TGTGCCAGCAGTTTAGCGGGGGGGACTTGGAATGAGCAGTTCTTC; J: TRBJ2-1; D: TRBD2; V: TRBV12-3/TRBV12-4; size: many
CDR3: CSAHRTVMTTEAFF; DNA: TGCAGTGCTCATAGGACTGTTATGACGACTGAAGCTTTCTTT; J: TRBJ1-1; D: .; V: TRBV20-1; size: .
CDR3: CASRGREDAGELFF; DNA: TGTGCCAGCAGGGGACGGGAAGACGCCGGGGAGCTGTTTTTT; J: TRBJ2-2; D: .; V: TRBV4-2; size: .
CDR3: CASSSMGDRGYEQYF; DNA: TGCGCCAGCTCGAGTATGGGGGACAGGGGCTACGAGCAGTACTTC; J: TRBJ2-7; D: TRBD1; V: TRBV10-2; size: many
CDR3: CASSDSGDTQYF; DNA: TGCGCCAGCAGTGATTCGGGAGATACGCAGTATTTT; J: TRBJ2-3; D: .; V: TRBV10-1; size: medium-sized
CDR3: CASNGLAGGAYEQYF; DNA: TGTGCCAGCAATGGACTAGCGGGAGGCGCATACGAGCAGTACTTC; J: TRBJ2-7; D: TRBD2; V: TRBV6-1; size: .
CDR3: CASSINGNYNEQFF; DNA: TGTGCCAGTAGTATTAACGGAAACTACAATGAGCAGTTCTTC; J: TRBJ2-1; D: .; V: TRBV19; size: few
CDR3: CSVTGAEAKNIQYF; DNA: TGCAGTGTGACTGGGGCCGAGGCCAAAAACATTCAGTACTTC; J: TRBJ2-4; D: .; V: TRBV29-1; size: .
CDR3: CASSFGDRAGANAPTF; DNA: TGTGCCAGCAGCTTTGGGGACAGGGCTGGGGCCAACGCCCCGACTTTC; J: TRBJ2-6; D: .; V: TRBV12-1; size: .
CDR3: CSALKPPMNSVAFF; DNA: TGCAGCGCCCTGAAGCCGCCTATGAACTCTGTAGCTTTCTTT; J: TRBJ1-1; D: .; V: TRBV29-1; size: .
CDR3: CATGTTYEQFF; DNA: TGTGCCACCGGGACTACATATGAGCAGTTCTTC; J: TRBJ2-1; D: TRBD2; V: TRBV24-1; size: .
CDR3: CAWSGLAGVITGELFF; DNA: TGTGCCTGGAGTGGGCTAGCGGGAGTTATCACCGGGGAGCTGTTTTTT; J: TRBJ2-2; D: TRBD2; V: TRBV30; size: many
CDR3: CASSVTGIYEQYF; DNA: TGTGCCAGCAGCGTGACAGGGATCTACGAGCAGTACTTC; J: TRBJ2-7; D: TRBD1; V: TRBV11-2; size: .
CDR3: CASSYRGMNTEAFF; DNA: TGTGCCAGCAGCTACAGGGGGATGAACACTGAAGCTTTCTTT; J: TRBJ1-1; D: TRBD1; V: TRBV7-9; size: many
CDR3: CASRLSVTGSRDTQYF; DNA: TGTGCCAGCAGATTATCGGTGACAGGGTCCAGAGATACGCAGTATTTT; J: TRBJ2-3; D: TRBD1; V: TRBV12-3/TRBV12-4; size: .
CDR3: CNVLTAGRMETRYF; DNA: TGCAACGTCCTTACAGCGGGGCGAATGGAGACCCGGTACTTC; J: TRBJ2-5; D: TRBD2; V: TRBV29-1; size: .
CDR3: CASSAPGQTGVEIQYF; DNA: TGCGCCAGCAGCGCCCCGGGACAGACGGGGGTGGAGATCCAGTACTTC; J: TRBJ2-5; D: .; V: TRBV11-2; size: .
CDR3: CATRGLNYGYTF; DNA: TGTGCTACCAGGGGGCTTAACTATGGCTACACCTTC; J: TRBJ1-2; D: TRBD1; V: TRBV28; size: .
CDR3: CASSFTGSSQLLNEQYF; DNA: TGTGCCAGCAGCTTTACCGGTTCCTCCCAGTTATTGAACGAGCAGTACTTC; J: TRBJ2-7; D: .; V: TRBV7-2; size: .
CDR3: CAISLTPGLNYGYTF; DNA: TGTGCCATCAGCTTAACCCCTGGATTGAACTATGGCTACACCTTC; J: TRBJ1-2; D: .; V: TRBV11-2; size: .
CDR3: CASRNPGLARKHEQFF; DNA: TGTGCCAGCAGGAACCCTGGACTAGCGCGGAAGCATGAGCAGTTCTTC; J: TRBJ2-1; D: TRBD2; V: TRBV6-1; size: many
CDR3: CASSLWTGLGYYEWYF; DNA: TGTGCCAGCAGTCTATGGACAGGGCTTGGATACTACGAGTGGTACTTC; J: TRBJ2-7; D: TRBD1; V: TRBV6-6; size: .